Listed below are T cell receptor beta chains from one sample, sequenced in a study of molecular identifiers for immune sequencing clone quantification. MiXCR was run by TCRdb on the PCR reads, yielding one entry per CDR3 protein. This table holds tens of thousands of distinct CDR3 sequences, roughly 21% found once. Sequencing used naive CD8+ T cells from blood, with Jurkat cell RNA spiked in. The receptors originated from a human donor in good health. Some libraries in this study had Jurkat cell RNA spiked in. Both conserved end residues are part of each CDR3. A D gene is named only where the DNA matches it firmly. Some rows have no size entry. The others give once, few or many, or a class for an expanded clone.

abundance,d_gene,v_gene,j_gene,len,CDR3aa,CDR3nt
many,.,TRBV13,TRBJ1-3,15,CASSAKGISGNTIYF,TGTGCCAGCAGCGCGAAGGGTATCTCTGGAAACACCATATATTTT
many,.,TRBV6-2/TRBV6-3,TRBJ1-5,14,CASSYIGSNQPQHF,TGTGCCAGCAGTTACATTGGTAGCAATCAGCCCCAGCATTTT
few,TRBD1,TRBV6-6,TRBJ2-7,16,CASSYSRETGDYEQYF,TGTGCCAGCAGTTACTCGCGAGAGACAGGGGACTACGAGCAGTACTTC
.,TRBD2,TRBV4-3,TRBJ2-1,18,CASSQPATLAGGPNEQFF,TGCGCCAGCAGCCAACCCGCGACTTTAGCGGGGGGTCCCAATGAGCAGTTCTTC
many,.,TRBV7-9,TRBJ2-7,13,CASSPVMLYEQYF,TGTGCCAGCAGCCCGGTGATGCTCTACGAGCAGTACTTC
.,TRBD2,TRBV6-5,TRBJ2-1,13,CASSYSRGALQFF,TGTGCCAGCAGTTACTCGCGGGGGGCGCTTCAGTTCTTC
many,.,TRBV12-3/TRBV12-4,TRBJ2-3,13,CASSIQTAHTQYF,TGTGCCAGCAGCATCCAGACAGCCCATACGCAGTATTTT
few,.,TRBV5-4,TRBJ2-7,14,CASSGRQWPYEQYF,TGTGCCAGCAGCGGCCGACAATGGCCATACGAGCAGTACTTC
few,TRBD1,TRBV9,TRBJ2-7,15,CASSVASGQDYEQYF,TGTGCCAGCAGCGTAGCCAGCGGACAGGATTACGAGCAGTACTTC
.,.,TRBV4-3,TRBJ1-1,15,CASSQVGDRNTEAFF,TGCGCCAGCAGCCAAGTAGGGGACCGAAACACTGAAGCTTTCTTT
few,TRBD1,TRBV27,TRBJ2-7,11,CASSQGVEQYF,TGTGCCAGCAGCCAGGGGGTCGAGCAGTACTTC